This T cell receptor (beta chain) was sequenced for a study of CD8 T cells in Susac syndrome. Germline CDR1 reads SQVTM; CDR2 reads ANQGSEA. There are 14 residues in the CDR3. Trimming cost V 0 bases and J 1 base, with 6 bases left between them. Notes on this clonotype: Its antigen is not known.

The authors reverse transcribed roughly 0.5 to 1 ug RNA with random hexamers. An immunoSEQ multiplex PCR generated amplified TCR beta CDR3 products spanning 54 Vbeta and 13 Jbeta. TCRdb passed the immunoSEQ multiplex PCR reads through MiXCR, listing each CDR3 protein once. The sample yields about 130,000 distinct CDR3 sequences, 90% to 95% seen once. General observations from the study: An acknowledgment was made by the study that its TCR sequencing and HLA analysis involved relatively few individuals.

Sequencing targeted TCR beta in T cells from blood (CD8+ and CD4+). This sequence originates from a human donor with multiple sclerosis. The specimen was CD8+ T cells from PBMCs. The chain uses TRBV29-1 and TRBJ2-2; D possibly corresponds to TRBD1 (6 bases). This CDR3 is CSVEDRGNTGELFF. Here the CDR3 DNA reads TGCAGCGTTGAAGACAGGGGGAACACCGGGGAGCTGTTTTTT.